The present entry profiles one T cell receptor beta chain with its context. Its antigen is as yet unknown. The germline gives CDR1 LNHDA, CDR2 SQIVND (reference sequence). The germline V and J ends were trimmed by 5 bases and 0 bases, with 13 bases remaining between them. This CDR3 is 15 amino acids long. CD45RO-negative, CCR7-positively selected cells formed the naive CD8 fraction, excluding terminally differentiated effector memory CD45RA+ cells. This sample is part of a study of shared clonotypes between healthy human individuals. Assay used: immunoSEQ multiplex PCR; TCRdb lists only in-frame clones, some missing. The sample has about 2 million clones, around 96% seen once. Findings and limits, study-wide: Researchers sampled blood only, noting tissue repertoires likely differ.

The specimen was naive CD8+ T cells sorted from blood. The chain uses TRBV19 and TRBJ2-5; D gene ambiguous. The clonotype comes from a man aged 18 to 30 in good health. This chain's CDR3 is CASSERRTDQETQYF. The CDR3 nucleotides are TGTGCCAGTAGTGAGAGACGGACGGACCAAGAGACCCAGTACTTC.